This T cell receptor beta chain was sequenced for a study of tumor-infiltrating lymphocytes in primary liver carcinoma. Study at large: Sample counts of productive TCRbeta reads spanned roughly 3.65 to 7.13 million; these counts were similar across tissue types.

From 500 ng of total RNA, TCR beta-specific cDNA was reverse-transcribed using a constant-region primer. Three rounds of nested multiplex PCR with slightly modified ARM-PCR produced TCR beta libraries. TCRdb re-analysed the multiplex PCR reads in MiXCR, keeping a single row per CDR3 protein. The sample lists approximately 40,000 distinct CDR3 sequences, 65% to 85% occurring once. Co-extracting RNA and DNA was done with about 17-31 mg of unsorted bulk tissue as input. What was sequenced was liver tumor tissue from sampling region 2. Regarding subset: tumor region T2, inferior pole. This TCR derives from a man aged 40-49 years with primary liver carcinoma and hepatitis B virus infection.

The CDR3 DNA reads as TGTGCCAGCAAGCCCAGCACCGATACACATTATTTT. Translated, it gives CASKPSTDTHYF. The chain uses TRBV6-1 and TRBJ2-3; no reliable D call. Per the germline V gene, CDR1 is MNHNS and CDR2 is SASEGT. This CDR3 contains 12 residues. Trimming took 7 bases from V and 15 from J, leaving 20 bases between them.